This TCR beta chain was found in a study of shared T cell receptors in the human thymus. Clones were read by immunoSEQ multiplex PCR, and TCRdb kept only the in-frame ones, dropping some. This table holds hundreds of thousands of clones, about 87% found once. This CDR3 has 15 amino acids. V dropped 2 bases and J dropped 5; count of bases not matched to a gene: 6. CDR1 is MNHNY and CDR2 is SVGAGI in the germline V gene (reference sequence). These data also formed part of another study, on human thymus T cells. This second report adds: Corrective surgery for congenital heart defects was being performed on the healthy Finnish infants who were the donors. Thymic material originated from resections removed in the course of corrective heart surgery. What related research reported was that thymic repertoires overlapped highly among unrelated individuals.

This receptor was obtained from a boy in the first two years of life with a congenital heart defect. The sample taken for sequencing was thymocytes. The genes are TRBV6-6 and TRBJ2-1; 7 bases are shared with TRBD2. This chain's CDR3 is CASSYPSGANNEQFF. CDR3 sequence (DNA): TGTGCCAGCAGTTACCCAAGCGGGGCCAACAATGAGCAGTTCTTC.